This TCR beta chain was sequenced for a study of T cell repertoires in cytomegalovirus infection. Study-level information: HLA-B-restricted CMV epitopes that are well studied were used alongside recently identified HLA-C-restricted ones. Public TCR beta signatures indicated both CMV infection and matching HLA type.

The germline CDR1 and CDR2 sequences are MNHEY and SMNVEV (reference sequence). The CDR3 loop spans 16 amino acids. V was shortened by 0 bases and J by 1 base, with 13 bases between the two germline ends. Worth noting for this clonotype: Antigen: not known.

MiXCR, applied by TCRdb to the reads, yields one record per CDR3 protein. The table shows approximately 83,000 distinct CDR3 sequences, with more than 20% occurring only once. The study's findings and limits: It was HLA-C-restricted CMV-specific TCR beta clonotypes that dominated the response ex vivo.

This rearrangement joins TRBV27 to TRBJ2-7; D call uncertain. The sample in question was CD8+ T cells from cultured PBMCs, obtained from culture after CMV antigen stimulation. The clonotype comes from a human donor in good health (CMV status not recorded). Some clones in this sample may be carry-over from other donors' samples. CDR3 in DNA: TGTGCCAGCAGTTTATCAGCAGCCTCTGTATCCTACGAGCAGTACTTC. As protein: CASSLSAASVSYEQYF.